Shown below are 8 T cell receptor beta chains from a single sample sequenced in a study of blood T cell repertoires in COVID-19. Here immunoSEQ multiplex PCR was the method, and the copy in TCRdb shows in-frame clones only, minus some. The repertoire holds 200,000 or so clones, with about nine tenths as singletons. The material sequenced was PBMCs or T cells enriched from blood (not recorded which). These receptors all stem from a middle-aged woman with acute COVID-19.

This chain's CDR3 is CASTSDQGWNTEAFF. DNA for the CDR3: TGTGCCAGCACTTCCGACCAGGGATGGAACACTGAAGCTTTCTTT. The chain has TRBV2 and TRBJ1-1, with D tentatively TRBD1 (5 bases). Germline loops: CDR1 SNHLY, CDR2 FYNNEI. This CDR3 spans 15 amino acids. V lost 7 bases and J lost 1, with 16 bases in between.

This clone was observed once. This chain uses TRBV11-1 with TRBJ2-7, with D possibly being TRBD2 (5 bases). V lost 1 base to trimming and J lost 0 bases, with 10 bases between them. The germline gives CDR1 SGHAT, CDR2 FQDESV (reference sequence). CDR3 length: 15 residues. The CDR3 loop reads CASSLVGESSYEQYF. CDR3 nucleotides: TGTGCCAGCAGCTTAGTTGGGGAGAGCTCCTACGAGCAGTACTTC.

The gene calls are TRBV2 and TRBJ1-1, with D unclear. Per the germline V gene, CDR1 is SNHLY and CDR2 is FYNNEI. The ends were cut back, 2 bases at V and 5 bases at J, with 15 bases in the middle. This CDR3 has 15 residues. CDR3 residues: CASSESRRVWTEAFF. In nucleotides, the CDR3 is TGTGCCAGCAGTGAATCTCGCCGGGTTTGGACTGAAGCTTTCTTT.

The chain combines TRBV7-9 with TRBJ1-6; TRBD1 matches 9 bases. Germline loops: CDR1 SEHNR, CDR2 FQNEAQ (reference sequence). The CDR3 has 14 amino acids. Trimming took 5 bases from V and 9 from J; bases not matched to a gene: 5. The CDR3 is CASSSRQGGSPLHF. The CDR3 DNA is TGTGCCAGCAGCAGCCGACAGGGGGGTTCACCCCTCCACTTT.

The chain carries TRBV19 and TRBJ1-5; D possibly corresponds to TRBD1 (6 bases). V lost 3 bases and J 2 bases, leaving 14 bases between the germline ends. CDR1 is LNHDA, CDR2 SQIVND, per germline (reference sequence). CDR3 length: 16 amino acids. The CDR3 sequence: CASSIPGGGGNQPQHF. CDR3 nucleotides: TGTGCCAGTAGTATTCCGGGGGGCGGCGGCAATCAGCCCCAGCATTTT. Filled out from reference TRBV19 and TRBJ1-5, the complete variable domain reads DGGITQSPKYLFRKEGQNVTLSCEQNLNHDAMYWYRQDPGQGLRLIYYSQIVNDFQKGDIAEGYSVSREKKESFPLTVTSAQKNPTAFYLCASSIPGGGGNQPQHFGDGTRLSIL.

The CDR3: CASSYSLGQPVSYEQYF. DNA for the CDR3: TGTGCCAGCAGTTACTCCCTGGGACAACCCGTCTCCTACGAGCAGTACTTC. The chain is built from TRBV6-2 or TRBV6-3 and TRBJ2-7; TRBD1 is a possible D gene (6 bases). The V end was cut by 0 bases, the J end by 0 bases, with 15 bases between. Per germline, CDR1 MNHEY and CDR2 SVGEGT. This CDR3 comprises 17 residues.

This chain uses TRBV9 with TRBJ2-7, with a possible D match to TRBD1 (5 bases). This CDR3 has 13 amino acids. The germline V and J ends were trimmed by 0 bases and 3 bases, with 7 bases remaining between them. Germline CDR1 and CDR2: SGDLS and YYNGEE. This CDR3 is CASSVGQHYEQYF. DNA of the CDR3: TGTGCCAGCAGCGTAGGACAGCACTACGAGCAGTACTTC.

The chain has TRBV6-5 and TRBJ2-3; TRBD2 agrees at 12 bases. Trimming took 6 bases from V and 9 from J; bases not matched to a gene: 7. The CDR3 covers 14 residues. The V gene's germline CDR1 is MNHEY and CDR2 SVGAGI. In nucleotides, the CDR3 is TGTGCCAGCAGGACTAGCGGGGGCCCTGACACGCAGTATTTT. Protein: CASRTSGGPDTQYF.